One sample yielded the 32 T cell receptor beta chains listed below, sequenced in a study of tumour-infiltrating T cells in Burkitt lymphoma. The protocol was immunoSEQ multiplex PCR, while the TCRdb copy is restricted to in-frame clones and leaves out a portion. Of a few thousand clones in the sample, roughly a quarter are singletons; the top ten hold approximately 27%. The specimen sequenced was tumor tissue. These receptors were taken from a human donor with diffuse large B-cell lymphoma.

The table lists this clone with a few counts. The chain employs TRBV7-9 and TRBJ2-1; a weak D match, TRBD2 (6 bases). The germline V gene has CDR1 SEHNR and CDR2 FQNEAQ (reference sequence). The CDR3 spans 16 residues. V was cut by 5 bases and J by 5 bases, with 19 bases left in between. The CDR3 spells CASSPWPGGIHNEQFF. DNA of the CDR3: TGTGCCAGCAGCCCGTGGCCCGGCGGGATTCACAATGAGCAGTTCTTC.

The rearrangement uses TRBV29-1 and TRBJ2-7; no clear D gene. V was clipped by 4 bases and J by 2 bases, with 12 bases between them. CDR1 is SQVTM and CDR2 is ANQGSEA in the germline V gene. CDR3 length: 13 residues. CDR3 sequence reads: CSVGTSGAYEQYF. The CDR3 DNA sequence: TGCAGCGTTGGGACGTCCGGCGCCTACGAGCAGTACTTC.

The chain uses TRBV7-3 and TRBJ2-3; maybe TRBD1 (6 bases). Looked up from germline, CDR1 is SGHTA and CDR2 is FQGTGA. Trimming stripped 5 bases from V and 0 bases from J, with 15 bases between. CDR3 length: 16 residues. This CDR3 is CASSPDRSTSTDTQYF. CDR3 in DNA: TGTGCCAGCAGCCCCGACAGGTCAACTAGCACAGATACGCAGTATTTT.

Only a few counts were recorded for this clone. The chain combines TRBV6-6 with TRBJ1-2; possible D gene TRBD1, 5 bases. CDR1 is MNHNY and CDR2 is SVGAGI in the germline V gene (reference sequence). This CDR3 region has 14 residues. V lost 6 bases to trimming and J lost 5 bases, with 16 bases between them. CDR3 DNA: TGTGCCAGCAGATGGGACGACTACCTTTATGGCTACACCTTC. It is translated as CASRWDDYLYGYTF.

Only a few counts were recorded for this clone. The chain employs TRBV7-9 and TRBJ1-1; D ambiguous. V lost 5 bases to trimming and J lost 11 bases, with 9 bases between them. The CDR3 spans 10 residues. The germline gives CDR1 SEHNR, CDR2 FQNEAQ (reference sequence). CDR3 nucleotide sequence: TGTGCCAGCAGCCATATGGCTGCTTTCTTT. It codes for CASSHMAAFF.

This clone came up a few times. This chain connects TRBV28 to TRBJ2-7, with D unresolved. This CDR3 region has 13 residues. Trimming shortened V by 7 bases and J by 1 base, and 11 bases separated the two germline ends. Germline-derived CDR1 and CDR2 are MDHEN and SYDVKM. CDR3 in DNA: TGTGCCAGCATCAACGGGCATTCCTACGAGCAGTACTTC. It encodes CASINGHSYEQYF.

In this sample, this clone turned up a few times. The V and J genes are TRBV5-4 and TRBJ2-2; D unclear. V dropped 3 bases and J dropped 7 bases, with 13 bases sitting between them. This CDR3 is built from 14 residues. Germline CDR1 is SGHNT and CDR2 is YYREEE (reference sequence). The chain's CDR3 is CASSSMRSGGELFF. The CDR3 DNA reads TGTGCCAGCAGCTCCATGCGGTCGGGCGGGGAGCTGTTTTTT.

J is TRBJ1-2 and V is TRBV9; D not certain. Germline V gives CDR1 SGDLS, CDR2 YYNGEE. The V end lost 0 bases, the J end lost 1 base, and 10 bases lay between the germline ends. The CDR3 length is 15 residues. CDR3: CASSVDLIFNYGYTF. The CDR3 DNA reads TGTGCCAGCAGCGTAGATCTGATTTTTAACTATGGCTACACCTTC.

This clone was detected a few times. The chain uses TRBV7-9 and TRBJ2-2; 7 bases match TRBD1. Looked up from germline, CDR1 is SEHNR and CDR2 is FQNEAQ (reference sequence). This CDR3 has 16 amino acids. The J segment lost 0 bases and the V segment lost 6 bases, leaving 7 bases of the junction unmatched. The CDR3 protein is CASSPKGQSNTGELFF. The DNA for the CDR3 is TGTGCCAGCAGTCCCAAGGGACAGTCGAACACCGGGGAGCTGTTTTTT.

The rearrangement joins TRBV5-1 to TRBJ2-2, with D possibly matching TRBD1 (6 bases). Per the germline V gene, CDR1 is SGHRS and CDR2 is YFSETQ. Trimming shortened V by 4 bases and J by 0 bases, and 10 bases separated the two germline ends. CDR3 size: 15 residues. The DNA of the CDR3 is TGCGCCAGCAGCCGCCGGGACACGAACACCGGGGAGCTGTTTTTT. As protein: CASSRRDTNTGELFF.

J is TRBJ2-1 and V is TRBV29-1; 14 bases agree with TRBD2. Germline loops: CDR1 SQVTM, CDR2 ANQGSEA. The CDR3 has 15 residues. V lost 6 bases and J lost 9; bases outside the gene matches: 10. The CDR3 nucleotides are TGCAGCGTGGAGCCGACTAGCGGGAGGGCTGGTGAGCAGTTCTTC. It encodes CSVEPTSGRAGEQFF.

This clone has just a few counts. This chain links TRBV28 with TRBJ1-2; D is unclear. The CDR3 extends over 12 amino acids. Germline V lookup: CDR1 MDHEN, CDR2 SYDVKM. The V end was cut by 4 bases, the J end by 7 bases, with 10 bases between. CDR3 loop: CASSSGRIGYTF. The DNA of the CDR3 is TGTGCCAGCAGTTCTGGTAGGATTGGCTACACCTTC.

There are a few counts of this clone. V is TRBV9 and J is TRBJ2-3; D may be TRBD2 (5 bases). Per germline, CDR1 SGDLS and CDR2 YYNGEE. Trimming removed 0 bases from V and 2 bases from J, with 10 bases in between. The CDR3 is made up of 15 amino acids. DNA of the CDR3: TGTGCCAGCAGCGTAGCTACGGGATCCACAGATACGCAGTATTTT. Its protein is CASSVATGSTDTQYF.

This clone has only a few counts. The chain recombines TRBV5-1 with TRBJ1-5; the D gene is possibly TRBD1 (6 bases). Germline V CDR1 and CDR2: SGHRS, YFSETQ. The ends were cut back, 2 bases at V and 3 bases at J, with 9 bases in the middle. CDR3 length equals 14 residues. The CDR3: CASSFGQPNQPQHF. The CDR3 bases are TGCGCCAGCAGCTTTGGACAGCCCAATCAGCCCCAGCATTTT. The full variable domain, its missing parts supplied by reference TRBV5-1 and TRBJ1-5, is KAGVTQTPRYLIKTRGQQVTLSCSPISGHRSVSWYQQTPGQGLQFLFEYFSETQRNKGNFPGRFSGRQFSNSRSEMNVSTLELGDSALYLCASSFGQPNQPQHFGDGTRLSIL.

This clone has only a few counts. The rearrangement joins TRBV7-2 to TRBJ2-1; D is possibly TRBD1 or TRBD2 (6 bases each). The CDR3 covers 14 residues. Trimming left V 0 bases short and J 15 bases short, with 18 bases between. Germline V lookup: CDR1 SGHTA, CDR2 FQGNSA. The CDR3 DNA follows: TGTGCCAGCAGCTTAGCGCGGGAACAGGGCGAACGGTTCTTC. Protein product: CASSLAREQGERFF.

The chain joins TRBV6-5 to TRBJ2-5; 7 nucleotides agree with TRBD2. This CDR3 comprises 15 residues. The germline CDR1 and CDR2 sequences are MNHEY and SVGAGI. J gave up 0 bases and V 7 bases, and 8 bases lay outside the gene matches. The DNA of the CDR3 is TGTGCCAGCACTGGGCGGGAGACCCACCAAGAGACCCAGTACTTC. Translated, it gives CASTGRETHQETQYF.

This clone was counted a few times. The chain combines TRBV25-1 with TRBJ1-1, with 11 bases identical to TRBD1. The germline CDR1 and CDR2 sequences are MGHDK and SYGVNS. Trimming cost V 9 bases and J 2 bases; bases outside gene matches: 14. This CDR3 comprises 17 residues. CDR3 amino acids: CASSRTGGIFVNTEAFF. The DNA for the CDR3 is TGTGCCAGTTCGCGGACAGGGGGCATATTTGTTAACACTGAAGCTTTCTTT.

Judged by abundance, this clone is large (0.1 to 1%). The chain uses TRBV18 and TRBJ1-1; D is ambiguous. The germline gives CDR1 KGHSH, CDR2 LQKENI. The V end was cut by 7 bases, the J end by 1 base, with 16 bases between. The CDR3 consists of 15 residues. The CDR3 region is CASYLQRTQNTEAFF. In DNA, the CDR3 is TGTGCCAGCTACCTCCAACGGACGCAGAACACTGAAGCTTTCTTT.

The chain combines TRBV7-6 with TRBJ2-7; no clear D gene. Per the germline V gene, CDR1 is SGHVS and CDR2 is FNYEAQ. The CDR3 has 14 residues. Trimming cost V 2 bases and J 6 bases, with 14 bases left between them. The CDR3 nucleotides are TGTGCCAGCAGCTTATATCCAGCCTTGGCCGAGCAGTACTTC. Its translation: CASSLYPALAEQYF.

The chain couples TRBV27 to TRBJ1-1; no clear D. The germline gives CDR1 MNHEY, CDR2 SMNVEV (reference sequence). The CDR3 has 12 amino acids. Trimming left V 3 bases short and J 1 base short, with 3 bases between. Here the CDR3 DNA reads TGTGCCAGCAGTTTGGGGAACACTGAAGCTTTCTTT. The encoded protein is CASSLGNTEAFF.

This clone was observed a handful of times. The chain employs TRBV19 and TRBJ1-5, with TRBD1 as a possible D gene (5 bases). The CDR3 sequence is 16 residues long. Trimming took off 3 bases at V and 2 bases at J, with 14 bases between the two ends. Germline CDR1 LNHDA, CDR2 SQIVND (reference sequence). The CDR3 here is CASSIPSGKGNQPQHF. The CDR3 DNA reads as TGTGCCAGTAGTATTCCCTCAGGGAAGGGCAATCAGCCCCAGCATTTT.

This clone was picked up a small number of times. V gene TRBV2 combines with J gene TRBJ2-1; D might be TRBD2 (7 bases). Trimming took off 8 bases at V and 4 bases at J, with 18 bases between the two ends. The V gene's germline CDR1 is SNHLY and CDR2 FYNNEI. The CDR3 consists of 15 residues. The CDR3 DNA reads TGTGCCAGCCCCCTCGTCGGGGGGCCTTACAATGAGCAGTTCTTC. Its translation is CASPLVGGPYNEQFF.

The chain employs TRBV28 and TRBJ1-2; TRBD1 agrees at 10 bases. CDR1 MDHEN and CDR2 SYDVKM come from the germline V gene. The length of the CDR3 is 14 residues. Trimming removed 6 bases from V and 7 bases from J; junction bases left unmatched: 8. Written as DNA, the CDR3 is TGTGCCAGCAGCGCCGGGACAGGGGCTACTGGCTACACCTTC. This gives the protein CASSAGTGATGYTF.

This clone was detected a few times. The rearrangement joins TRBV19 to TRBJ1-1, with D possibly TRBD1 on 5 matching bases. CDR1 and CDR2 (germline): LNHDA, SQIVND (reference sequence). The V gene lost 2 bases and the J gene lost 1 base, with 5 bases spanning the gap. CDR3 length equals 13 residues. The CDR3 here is CASSITGNTEAFF. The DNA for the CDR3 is TGTGCCAGTAGTATAACAGGGAACACTGAAGCTTTCTTT.

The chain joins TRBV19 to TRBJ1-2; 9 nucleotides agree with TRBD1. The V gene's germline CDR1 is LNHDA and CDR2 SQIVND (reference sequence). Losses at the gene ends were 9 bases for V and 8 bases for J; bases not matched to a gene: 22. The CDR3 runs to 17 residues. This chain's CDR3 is CASDNRDRVSGLFGYTF. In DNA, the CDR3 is TGTGCCAGCGATAACCGGGACAGGGTGTCTGGTCTATTCGGCTACACCTTC.

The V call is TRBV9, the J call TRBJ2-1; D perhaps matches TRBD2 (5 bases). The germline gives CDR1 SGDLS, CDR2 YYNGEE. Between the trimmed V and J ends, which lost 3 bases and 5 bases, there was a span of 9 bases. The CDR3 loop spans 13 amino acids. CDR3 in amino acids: CASSASSNNEQFF. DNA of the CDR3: TGTGCCAGCAGCGCTAGCTCGAACAATGAGCAGTTCTTC. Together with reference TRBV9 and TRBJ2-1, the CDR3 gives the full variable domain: DSGVTQTPKHLITATGQRVTLRCSPRSGDLSVYWYQQSLDQGLQFLIQYYNGEERAKGNILERFSAQQFPDLHSELNLSSLELGDSALYFCASSASSNNEQFFGPGTRLTVL.

CDR3 region: CAWSRLILDEQYF. The CDR3, as DNA: TGTGCCTGGAGTCGACTGATCTTAGACGAGCAGTACTTC. V is TRBV30 and J is TRBJ2-7, with no clear D. Deletions cut 2 bases from V and 5 bases from J, with 13 bases between. The CDR3 is 13 residues long. The V gene's germline CDR1 is GTSNPN and CDR2 SVGIG (reference sequence). Full variable domain (outside the CDR3, taken from reference TRBV30 and TRBJ2-7): SQTIHQWPATLVQPVGSPLSLECTVEGTSNPNLYWYRQAAGRGLQLLFYSVGIGQISSEVPQNLSASRPQDRQFILSSKKLLLSDSGFYLCAWSRLILDEQYFGPGTRLTVT.

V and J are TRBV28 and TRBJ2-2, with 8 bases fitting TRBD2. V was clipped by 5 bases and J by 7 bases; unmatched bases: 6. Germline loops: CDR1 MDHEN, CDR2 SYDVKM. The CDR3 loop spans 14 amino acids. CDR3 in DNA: TGTGCCAGCAGTAGTAGCGGGAAAAACGGGGAGCTGTTTTTT. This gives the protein CASSSSGKNGELFF.

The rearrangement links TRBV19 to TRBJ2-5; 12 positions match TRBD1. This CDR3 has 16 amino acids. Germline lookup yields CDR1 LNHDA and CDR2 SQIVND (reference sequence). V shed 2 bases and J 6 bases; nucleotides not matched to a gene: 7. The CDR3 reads CASSILGTGGGKTQYF. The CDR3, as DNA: TGTGCCAGTAGTATATTAGGGACAGGGGGCGGAAAGACCCAGTACTTC.

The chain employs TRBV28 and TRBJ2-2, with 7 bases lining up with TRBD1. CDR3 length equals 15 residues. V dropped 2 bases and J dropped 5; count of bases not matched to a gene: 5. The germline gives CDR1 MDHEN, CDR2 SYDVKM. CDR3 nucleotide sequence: TGTGCCAGCAGTTTAGGCAGGGGGTATACCGGGGAGCTGTTTTTT. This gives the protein CASSLGRGYTGELFF.

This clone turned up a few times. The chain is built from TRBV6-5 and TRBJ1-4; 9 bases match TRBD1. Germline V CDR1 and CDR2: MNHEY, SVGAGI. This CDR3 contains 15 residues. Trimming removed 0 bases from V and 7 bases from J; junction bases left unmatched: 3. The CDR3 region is CASSYSTGGSEKLFF. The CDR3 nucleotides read TGTGCCAGCAGTTACTCGACAGGGGGGAGTGAAAAACTGTTTTTT.

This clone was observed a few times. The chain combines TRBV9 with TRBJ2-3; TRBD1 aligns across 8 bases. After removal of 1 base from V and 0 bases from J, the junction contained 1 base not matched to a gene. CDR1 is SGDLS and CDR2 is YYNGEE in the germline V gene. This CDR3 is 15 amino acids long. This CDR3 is CASSVRTGSTDTQYF. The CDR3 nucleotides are TGTGCCAGCAGCGTAAGGACAGGGAGCACAGATACGCAGTATTTT.